These 28 T cell receptor beta chains were sequenced from one sample in a study of CD8+CD57+ T cells in acquired aplastic anemia. TCR beta VDJ and CDR3 profiling used genomic DNA as template. TCRdb re-derived calls from the reads in MiXCR, one entry per CDR3 protein. The sample lists some 160,000 distinct CDR3 sequences; 45% to 55% were seen once. Before being chosen for sequencing, patients had shown CD8+CD57+ cell expansion by flow cytometry. The sequencing sample was made of sorted CD4+, CD8+, or CD8+CD57+ T cells (not recorded which) from PBMCs. The receptors derive from a human donor with aplastic anemia.

Written as DNA, the CDR3 is TGTGCCAGCATATCGCACTGGGAGGCGCTCTCTGGAAACACCATATATTTT. This translates into CASISHWEALSGNTIYF. This chain connects TRBV19 to TRBJ1-3; no clear D. CDR3 length equals 17 residues. The ends were cut back, 9 bases at V and 0 bases at J, with 21 bases in the middle. Germline loops: CDR1 LNHDA, CDR2 SQIVND (reference sequence). Supplemented by reference TRBV19 and TRBJ1-3, the full variable domain reads DGGITQSPKYLFRKEGQNVTLSCEQNLNHDAMYWYRQDPGQGLRLIYYSQIVNDFQKGDIAEGYSVSREKKESFPLTVTSAQKNPTAFYLCASISHWEALSGNTIYFGEGSWLTVV.

The chain combines TRBV5-4 with TRBJ1-6; 9 bases align to TRBD1. V was clipped by 4 bases and J by 10 bases; unmatched bases: 9. Germline V gene lookup returns CDR1 SGHNT and CDR2 YYREEE (reference sequence). There are 15 residues in the CDR3. The CDR3 sequence: CASSPYRGQESPLHF. The CDR3, as DNA: TGTGCCAGCAGCCCCTACAGGGGGCAGGAGTCACCCCTCCACTTT.

The CDR3 reads CASSPNLPITGNQPQHF. CDR3 in DNA: TGTGCCAGCAGTCCAAACCTGCCAATAACAGGGAATCAGCCCCAGCATTTT. The genes are TRBV12-3 or TRBV12-4 and TRBJ1-5, with a weak D call TRBD1 (6 bases). Trimming removed 5 bases at V and 4 bases at J, with 21 bases between. This CDR3 comprises 17 residues.

This clonotype has ten or more counts. The V and J genes are TRBV11-3 and TRBJ2-7, with D possibly TRBD2 on 6 matching bases. The germline CDR1 and CDR2 sequences are SGHNT and YENEEA. The CDR3 extends over 15 amino acids. Trimming took off 5 bases at V and 7 bases at J, with 21 bases between the two ends. The CDR3 reads CASSPPEGRVYEQYF. DNA for the CDR3: TGTGCCAGCAGCCCCCCGGAGGGCAGGGTGTATGAGCAGTACTTC.

As to this clonotype: The conserved phenylalanine or tryptophan is not found at the CDR3 terminus, so this likely reflects a read error. The rearrangement joins TRBV19 to TRBJ2-1; 11 positions match TRBD1. V shed 8 bases and J 3 bases; nucleotides not matched to a gene: 15. The CDR3 extends over 18 amino acids. Per germline, CDR1 LNHDA and CDR2 SQIVND (reference sequence). The CDR3 loop reads CASYSGTGGLDLYNEQFL. The CDR3 DNA sequence: TGTGCCAGTTACTCCGGGACAGGGGGTCTAGATCTCTACAATGAGCAGTTCCTC.

About this clonotype: Relative to the germline gene, one junction end is altered; a read error may explain this. This rearrangement joins TRBV7-7 to TRBJ1-1; D unresolved. CDR1 and CDR2 (germline): SSHAT, FNYEAQ (reference sequence). CDR3 size: 17 residues. The DNA for the CDR3 is TGTGCTAGCAGCTTAGGAGCCGGTCGGGAGCAGATGGCTGAAGCTTTCTTT. Its protein is CASSLGAGREQMAEAFF. The variable domain in full, completed from reference TRBV7-7 and TRBJ1-1, reads GAGVSQSPRYKVTKRGQDVTLRCDPISSHATLYWYQQALGQGPEFLTYFNYEAQPDKSGLPSDRFSAERPEGSISTLTIQRTEQRDSAMYRCASSLGAGREQMAEAFFGQGTRLTVV.

This chain uses TRBV27 with TRBJ1-1; 10 positions match TRBD1. The CDR3 extends over 12 amino acids. The V gene end was trimmed by 8 bases and the J gene end by 6 bases; junction bases not matched to a gene: 3. The germline V gene encodes CDR1 MNHEY and CDR2 SMNVEV (reference sequence). The CDR3 DNA sequence: TGTGCCAGCCAGACAGGGGGCGCTGAAGCTTTCTTT. Its protein product is CASQTGGAEAFF.

The chain carries TRBV10-3 and TRBJ2-3; 9 bases are a match to TRBD1. The CDR3 loop spans 17 amino acids. From germline, CDR1 is ENHRY and CDR2 SYGVKD. Germline trimming cut 3 bases from V and 1 base from J; bases unmatched to any gene: 8. CDR3 DNA sequence: TGTGCCATCAGTGAAGGGGTGGGACAGGGCCGCACAGATACGCAGTATTTT. As protein: CAISEGVGQGRTDTQYF.

This CDR3 reads CAIRGTSGDEQYF. CDR3 nucleotide sequence: TGTGCCATCAGAGGGACATCTGGGGACGAGCAGTACTTC. The V and J genes are TRBV10-3 and TRBJ2-7; D is possibly TRBD1 (6 bases). Germline V gene sequence: CDR1 ENHRY, CDR2 SYGVKD. The CDR3 loop spans 13 amino acids. V lost 6 bases and J 5 bases, leaving 14 bases between the germline ends.

In its sample, this clonotype was seen many times. The chain combines TRBV20-1 with TRBJ2-7, with 11 nucleotides matching TRBD2. V lost 2 bases, J lost 0 bases, and 3 bases stayed unmatched. CDR1 is DFQATT, CDR2 SNEGSKA, per germline (reference sequence). The CDR3 contains 15 residues. The CDR3 spells CSARPGTSGSYEQYF. CDR3 DNA sequence: TGCAGTGCTAGACCCGGGACTAGCGGCTCCTACGAGCAGTACTTC.

This chain joins TRBV10-2 and TRBJ2-7; 10 nucleotides line up with TRBD1. Germline CDR1 is WSHSY and CDR2 is SAAADI. This CDR3 has 16 residues. The J segment lost 4 bases and the V segment lost 1 base, leaving 7 bases of the junction unmatched. CDR3 bases: TGCGCCAGCAGTGAGTTGGGACAGGGGAAGGGGTACGAGCAGTACTTC. It encodes CASSELGQGKGYEQYF.

This clonotype was seen only a few times. J is TRBJ2-3 and V is TRBV9; D unresolved. V was pared by 4 bases and J by 6 bases, with 9 bases between. The CDR3 consists of 12 residues. Germline V gene sequence: CDR1 SGDLS, CDR2 YYNGEE. The CDR3 DNA is TGTGCCAGCAGCTCCCCGCCGGATACGCAGTATTTT. Protein sequence: CASSSPPDTQYF.

Ten or more counts support this clonotype. The V call is TRBV20-1, the J call TRBJ2-7, with 8 bases fitting TRBD1. The V and J ends lost 3 bases and 1 base, in that order; junction bases with no gene match: 11. The CDR3 is 16 residues long. Germline V CDR1 and CDR2: DFQATT, SNEGSKA (reference sequence). In nucleotides, the CDR3 is TGCAGTGCTAGGGGGGGCCGGGACAGGAGGTCCTACGAGCAGTACTTC. This sequence encodes CSARGGRDRRSYEQYF.

This clonotype was counted many times. The genes are TRBV13 and TRBJ1-1; 7 bases align to TRBD1. The CDR3 spans 11 residues. V shed 11 bases and J 3 bases; nucleotides not matched to a gene: 3. The germline V gene encodes CDR1 PRHDT and CDR2 FYEKMQ (reference sequence). In nucleotides, the CDR3 is TGTGCCGGGGGACAGTACACTGAAGCTTTCTTT. It specifies CAGGQYTEAFF. Complete variable domain (other parts from reference TRBV13 and TRBJ1-1): AAGVIQSPRHLIKEKRETATLKCYPIPRHDTVYWYQQGPGQDPQFLISFYEKMQSDKGSIPDRFSAQQFSDYHSELNMSSLELGDSALYFCAGGQYTEAFFGQGTRLTVV.

The V and J genes are TRBV6-2 or TRBV6-3 and TRBJ2-3, with TRBD2 identical over 8 bases. Germline V gives CDR1 MNHEY, CDR2 SVGEGT. The V and J ends lost 5 bases and 0 bases, in that order; junction bases with no gene match: 7. The CDR3 covers 16 residues. The CDR3 is CASSPPLAGSTDTQYF. The DNA for the CDR3 is TGTGCCAGCAGTCCCCCGCTAGCGGGTAGCACAGATACGCAGTATTTT.

This rearrangement joins TRBV25-1 to TRBJ2-1; 9 nucleotides match TRBD2. The CDR3 spans 15 residues. Trimming cost V 9 bases and J 0 bases; bases outside gene matches: 6. CDR1 and CDR2 (germline): MGHDK, SYGVNS. This CDR3 reads CARSHSGSSYNEQFF. The CDR3 coding sequence is TGTGCCAGATCCCATAGCGGGAGCTCCTACAATGAGCAGTTCTTC.

J is TRBJ2-5 and V is TRBV5-5, with D maybe TRBD1 (6 bases). The CDR3 totals 14 residues. Germline V CDR1 and CDR2: SGHKS, YYEKEE (reference sequence). V was cut by 5 bases and J by 4 bases, with 15 bases left in between. CDR3 sequence (DNA): TGTGCCAGCAGTAACCCACAGGGCCGAGAGACCCAGTACTTC. This sequence encodes CASSNPQGRETQYF.

This clonotype turned up a few times. V gene TRBV20-1 combines with J gene TRBJ2-1; D ambiguous. CDR1 is DFQATT, CDR2 SNEGSKA, per germline (reference sequence). Deletions cut 0 bases from V and 0 bases from J, with 24 bases between. There are 20 residues in the CDR3. The CDR3 loop reads CSARDPTGGIYFSSYNEQFF. CDR3 nucleotides: TGCAGTGCTAGAGACCCCACTGGCGGTATTTATTTCAGCTCCTACAATGAGCAGTTCTTC.

This chain joins TRBV12-3 or TRBV12-4 and TRBJ2-4; no clear D. The CDR3 consists of 14 residues. Trimming removed 6 bases at V and 2 bases at J, with 11 bases between. CDR3 region: CASSPSHPKNIQYF. For the CDR3, the DNA is TGTGCCAGCAGCCCCTCTCACCCCAAAAACATTCAGTACTTC.

This clonotype was counted at least ten times. The V call is TRBV29-1, the J call TRBJ2-2, with a weak D call TRBD1 (6 bases). This CDR3 comprises 14 residues. Germline CDR1 is SQVTM and CDR2 is ANQGSEA. The ends were cut back, 7 bases at V and 4 bases at J, with 16 bases in the middle. This CDR3 is CSGKQGLGTGELFF. CDR3 coding DNA: TGCAGCGGGAAACAGGGATTAGGCACCGGGGAGCTGTTTTTT.

The sample holds a few counts of this clonotype. V is TRBV4-2 and J is TRBJ2-1, with 10 bases lining up with TRBD2. Germline V gene lookup returns CDR1 LGHNA and CDR2 YNFKEQ. The V and J ends lost 1 base and 3 bases, in that order; junction bases with no gene match: 6. The CDR3 totals 17 residues. The DNA of the CDR3 is TGTGCCAGCAGCCAAGGGGGGGCTAGCGGGGGCTACAATGAGCAGTTCTTC. Protein: CASSQGGASGGYNEQFF.

This clonotype was seen only a few times. The chain links TRBV27 to TRBJ1-5; no definite D call. The V and J ends lost 5 bases and 2 bases respectively, with 13 bases between them. CDR3 length equals 15 residues. Germline loops: CDR1 MNHEY, CDR2 SMNVEV (reference sequence). The CDR3 sequence: CASSPGRAGNQPQHF. Written as DNA, the CDR3 is TGTGCCAGCAGTCCCGGACGGGCGGGCAATCAGCCCCAGCATTTT.

Many counts were recorded for this clonotype. In DNA, the CDR3 is TGTGCCAGCAGTGTTGGGACCACTCGTGAGCAGTACTTC. It codes for CASSVGTTREQYF. The chain combines TRBV2 with TRBJ2-7; the D gene could be TRBD1 or TRBD2 (5 bases each). In germline, CDR1 is SNHLY, CDR2 FYNNEI. The CDR3 length is 13 residues. V was cut by 4 bases and J by 7 bases, with 14 bases left in between. Drawing the rest from reference TRBV2 and TRBJ2-7, the complete variable domain is EPEVTQTPSHQVTQMGQEVILRCVPISNHLYFYWYRQILGQKVEFLVSFYNNEISEKSEIFDDQFSVERPDGSNFTLKIRSTKLEDSAMYFCASSVGTTREQYFGPGTRLTVT.

At least ten counts were recorded for this clonotype. The V gene is TRBV19, the J gene TRBJ2-5; weak D call: TRBD1 (6 bases). The V gene's germline CDR1 is LNHDA and CDR2 SQIVND (reference sequence). This CDR3 spans 15 amino acids. Trimming removed 5 bases at V and 1 base at J, with 14 bases between. The CDR3: CASSSTGNFQETQYF. CDR3 nucleotide sequence: TGTGCCAGTAGTTCGACAGGAAACTTCCAAGAGACCCAGTACTTC.

At least ten counts were recorded for this clonotype. The chain has TRBV7-2 and TRBJ2-7; 8 nucleotides line up with TRBD1. The germline V gene has CDR1 SGHTA and CDR2 FQGNSA. V shed 5 bases, J shed 1 base, and the junction held 4 bases outside the gene matches. This CDR3 region has 14 residues. CDR3 coding DNA: TGTGCCAGCAGCCCCGGGACAGGATCCTACGAGCAGTACTTC. Translated: CASSPGTGSYEQYF.

This clonotype was counted only a few times. The chain uses TRBV3-1 and TRBJ2-5; 10 bases align to TRBD2. This CDR3 is built from 17 residues. In germline, CDR1 is LGHDT, CDR2 YNNKEL (reference sequence). The V segment lost 1 base and the J segment 5 bases; nucleotides outside the gene matches: 10. CDR3: CASSQGFLAGVEETQYF. DNA of the CDR3: TGTGCCAGCAGCCAAGGATTTCTAGCGGGAGTGGAGGAGACCCAGTACTTC.

The chain joins TRBV19 to TRBJ1-1; D unclear. The germline gives CDR1 LNHDA, CDR2 SQIVND (reference sequence). V dropped 2 bases and J dropped 4 bases, with 11 bases sitting between them. The CDR3 runs 14 residues. CDR3 bases: TGTGCCAGTAGTATATTGTCTCGGGGCACTGAAGCTTTCTTT. Its translation: CASSILSRGTEAFF. Together with reference TRBV19 and TRBJ1-1, the CDR3 gives the full variable domain: DGGITQSPKYLFRKEGQNVTLSCEQNLNHDAMYWYRQDPGQGLRLIYYSQIVNDFQKGDIAEGYSVSREKKESFPLTVTSAQKNPTAFYLCASSILSRGTEAFFGQGTRLTVV.

In its sample, this clonotype was seen many times. The rearrangement links TRBV5-1 to TRBJ1-2; D might be TRBD1 (6 bases). This CDR3 has 15 amino acids. V was shortened by 7 bases and J by 7 bases, with 23 bases between the two germline ends. Germline values: CDR1 SGHRS, CDR2 YFSETQ. CDR3 in DNA: TGCGCCAGCTCGCCTCTAATTACAGGGATCGGTGGCTACACCTTC. Translation gives CASSPLITGIGGYTF. Looking up the rest from reference TRBV5-1 and TRBJ1-2 gives the full variable domain: KAGVTQTPRYLIKTRGQQVTLSCSPISGHRSVSWYQQTPGQGLQFLFEYFSETQRNKGNFPGRFSGRQFSNSRSEMNVSTLELGDSALYLCASSPLITGIGGYTFGSGTRLTVV.